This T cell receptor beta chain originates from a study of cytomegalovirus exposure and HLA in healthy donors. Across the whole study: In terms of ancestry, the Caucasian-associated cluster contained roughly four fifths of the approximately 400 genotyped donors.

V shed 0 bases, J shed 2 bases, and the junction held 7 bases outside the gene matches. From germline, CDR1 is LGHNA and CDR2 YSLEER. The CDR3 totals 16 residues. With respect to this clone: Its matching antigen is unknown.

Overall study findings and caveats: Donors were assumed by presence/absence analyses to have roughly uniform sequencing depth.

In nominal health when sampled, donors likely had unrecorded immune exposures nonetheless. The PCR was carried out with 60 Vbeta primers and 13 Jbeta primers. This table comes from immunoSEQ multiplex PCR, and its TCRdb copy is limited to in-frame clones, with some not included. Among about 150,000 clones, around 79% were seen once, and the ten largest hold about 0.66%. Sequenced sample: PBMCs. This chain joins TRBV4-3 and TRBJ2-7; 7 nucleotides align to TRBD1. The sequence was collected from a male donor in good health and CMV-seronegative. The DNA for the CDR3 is TGCGCCAGCAGCCAAGATTCCACAGGGGTAACCTACGAGCAGTACTTC. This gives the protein CASSQDSTGVTYEQYF.